Detailed here is one TCR beta chain. In the study's own analysis: Estimation of nucleated cell counts was performed using reference gene primer amplification. Some clones are missing from TCRdb's copy, which holds only in-frame ones; the method was immunoSEQ multiplex PCR. V, J and clone size derive from that table, while D and trimming were established from the DNA sequence. This table holds about 91,000 clones, roughly 88% found once. Losses at the gene ends were 6 bases for V and 4 bases for J; bases not matched to a gene: 8. The germline V gene has CDR1 MDHEN and CDR2 SYDVKM. The CDR3 sequence is 16 residues long. This sample is part of a study of blood T cell repertoires in COVID-19. Looking at the study overall: There were acute and convalescent COVID-19 samples, and they came from the United States, Italy and Spain. Sample material is recorded as cDNA or gDNA derived from T cells, B-cell-depleted T cells, or PBMCs.

The specimen was peripheral blood. The chain links TRBV28 to TRBJ1-6; 8 bases map to TRBD1. The sequence came from an older woman with acute or convalescent COVID-19. The CDR3 is CASRPIRQGYNSPLHF. The CDR3 bases are TGTGCCAGCAGACCGATACGACAGGGGTATAATTCACCCCTCCACTTT.